This TCR beta chain was identified during a study of T cells expressing NK-cell markers. Study-wide context: The authors derived TCR beta repertoires from sorted CD3+CD56+NKG2C+, CD3+CD56+NKG2C- and CD3+CD56-NKG2C+ T cells.

No DNA is given; TCRdb re-called the 5' RACE reads and lists each CDR3 protein once. The listing records about 170,000 distinct CDR3 sequences. The CDR3 is 15 residues long. Germline CDR1 and CDR2: MNHEY and SMNVEV (reference sequence). The sequenced sample consisted of blood T cells: a sorted CD56 or NKG2C T cell subset, CD4+ or CD8+ T cells, or bulk PBMC T cells (not recorded which). The TCR originated in a man aged 18-70 years in good health. The chain combines TRBV27 with TRBJ2-7; TCRdb returns TRBD1, unconfirmable since there is no DNA. CDR3 residues: CASSSLQGTSYEQYF.